These 9 T cell receptor beta chains originate from one sample sequenced in a study of shared clonotypes between healthy human individuals. Measured with immunoSEQ multiplex PCR; TCRdb has only the in-frame clones, and not every one. The table lists 950,000 to 1,200,000 clones, 70% to 80% of them singletons. The sequencing sample was made of memory CD4+ T cells from PBMCs. Subset in this sample: CD45RA-negative fraction. These receptors were collected from a young man in good health. Some clones in this sample may be carry-over from other donors' samples.

This chain connects TRBV28 to TRBJ2-1; D is ambiguous. Trimming removed 0 bases at V and 5 bases at J, with 5 bases between. The CDR3 contains 13 residues. The V gene's germline CDR1 is MDHEN and CDR2 SYDVKM. The CDR3 DNA reads TGTGCCAGCAGTTTATGGGGGAACAATGAGCAGTTCTTC. Translated, it gives CASSLWGNNEQFF.

Notes on this clone: A much larger clone lies a single base off, so this may be a read error. Within the sample, other DNA sequences also encode this same CDR3. The chain has TRBV19 and TRBJ2-7; 11 nucleotides match TRBD1. From germline, CDR1 is LNHDA and CDR2 SQIVND (reference sequence). This CDR3 has 16 residues. CDR3 nucleotides: TGTGCCAGTAGTGTCACCGGGACAGGGGGTTCCTACGAACAGTACTTC. It specifies CASSVTGTGGSYEQYF.

This chain uses TRBV28 with TRBJ2-7; TRBD2 matches at 7 bases. The V and J ends lost 3 bases and 3 bases, in that order; junction bases with no gene match: 2. CDR1 and CDR2 (germline): MDHEN, SYDVKM. The CDR3 length is 13 residues. The CDR3 DNA reads as TGTGCCAGCAGTTTTCGGGGGGTCTACGAGCAGTACTTC. Amino acid sequence: CASSFRGVYEQYF.

V gene TRBV18 combines with J gene TRBJ1-5; TRBD1 agrees at 9 bases. Germline assignment: CDR1 KGHSH and CDR2 LQKENI. This CDR3 has 15 amino acids. With 6 bases clipped from V and 4 bases from J, the junction kept 7 bases outside the gene matches. In DNA form, the CDR3 reads TGTGCCAGCTCCCGTGGACAGGGGCAAAATCAGCCCCAGCATTTT. This gives the protein CASSRGQGQNQPQHF.

This clone is a singleton in its sample. This sequence joins TRBV6-1 and TRBJ1-1, with TRBD1 matching 8 bases. There are 13 residues in the CDR3. Germline CDR1 reads MNHNS; CDR2 reads SASEGT. V dropped 11 bases and J dropped 0; count of bases not matched to a gene: 5. This CDR3 reads CACTTGVNTEAFF. The CDR3 DNA reads as TGTGCCTGCACGACAGGGGTGAACACTGAAGCTTTCTTT.

The chain combines TRBV27 with TRBJ2-1, with a weak D call TRBD2 (6 bases). The CDR3 is 13 residues long. With 3 bases removed from V and 6 bases from J, the gap between germline ends came to 9 bases. Germline assignment: CDR1 MNHEY and CDR2 SMNVEV (reference sequence). The CDR3 nucleotides read TGTGCCAGCAGTTTGCTACTAGCCAATGAGCAGTTCTTC. This gives the protein CASSLLLANEQFF.

The chain has TRBV7-9 and TRBJ2-7, with TRBD1 matching 11 bases. This CDR3 spans 15 amino acids. Germline trimming cut 6 bases from V and 2 bases from J; bases unmatched to any gene: 6. Germline-derived CDR1 and CDR2 are SEHNR and FQNEAQ (reference sequence). CDR3 residues: CASSLGQGVPYEQYF. The CDR3 nucleotides are TGTGCCAGCAGTTTGGGACAGGGGGTGCCCTACGAGCAGTACTTC.

The CDR3 DNA reads TGTGCCAGCAGTTTGGGCGGGAGGGCTTCTGGAAACACCATATATTTT. Encoded protein: CASSLGGRASGNTIYF. The chain joins TRBV28 to TRBJ1-3; D is unresolved. Germline-derived CDR1 and CDR2 are MDHEN and SYDVKM. V lost 3 bases and J lost 1, with 13 bases in between. The CDR3 spans 16 residues.

The table lists this clone with a count of one. V is TRBV5-4 and J is TRBJ1-2; D gene unclear. This CDR3 contains 12 residues. Germline CDR1 and CDR2: SGHNT and YYREEE (reference sequence). V lost 0 bases, J lost 10 bases, and 10 bases lay in between. The CDR3 DNA reads TGTGCCAGCAGCTTGGAGGGCGAACTCTACACCTTC. It encodes CASSLEGELYTF.